This T cell receptor (beta chain) was documented in a study of T-cell memory formation after mild COVID-19. TCRdb re-called the 5' RACE reads with MiXCR, one entry per CDR3 protein. Seen here are 140,000 or so distinct CDR3 sequences, 6% to 7% observed once, and the top ten hold more than 2%. This clonotype was found a few times. Deletions cut 0 bases from V and 3 bases from J, with 10 bases between. The CDR3 runs to 15 residues. Germline V lookup: CDR1 LNHNV, CDR2 YYDKDF (reference sequence). The rearrangement links TRBV15 to TRBJ2-3; D ambiguous. The sample taken for sequencing was PBMCs or a T cell subset sorted from them (not recorded which). This clonotype was sampled from an adult woman who had mild COVID-19 (a few samples of this study predate the infection). Cell type and time point are not known. The CDR3 protein is CATSRDPGKTDTQYF. CDR3 DNA sequence: TGTGCCACCAGCAGAGATCCCGGTAAAACAGATACGCAGTATTTT.